This TCR beta chain is drawn from a study of identical twins. Germline values: CDR1 ENHRY, CDR2 SYGVKD. V lost 6 bases, J lost 2 bases, and 12 bases lay in between. The CDR3 extends over 14 amino acids. Findings and caveats of the study: Modelling underestimated the level of out-of-frame TCR alpha sharing observed in monozygotic twins.

One entry per CDR3 protein results from TCRdb running MiXCR on the 5' RACE reads. The table shows a few hundred thousand distinct CDR3 sequences, with approximately 9.1% occurring only once. As to this clonotype: Its antigen remains unknown.

This TCR was recovered from a woman in her 50s in good health. The J gene is TRBJ2-3, the V gene TRBV10-3, with TRBD1 as a possible D gene (5 bases). The sample comprised naive T cells sorted from blood. The chain's CDR3 is CAIRDSVLTDTQYF. In DNA form, the CDR3 reads TGTGCCATCAGAGACAGCGTGCTCACAGATACGCAGTATTTT.